Sequencing of this T cell receptor beta chain was carried out in a study of CXCR3-negative and CXCR3-positive naive CD8 T cells (dated by TCRdb to the late 2010s). For context, the study as a whole: In total, about 135 million TRB reads were obtained, or roughly 1.5 +/- 0.3 million reads per library. Diversity and physicochemical repertoire analyses were performed on approximately 10 donors pooled from two independent experiments. Naive subsets from 5 or 6 donors and memory cells from 3 donors were included in the TRBV-TRBJ cluster analysis.

Concerning this clonotype: Its antigen target is currently unknown.

The germline V gene supplies CDR1 LGHNA and CDR2 YNFKEQ. Spanning cysteine to phenylalanine, the CDR3 consists of 15 amino acids. This entry has no DNA. For each CD8+ T cell subset, flow sorting was done in triplicate, and a few hundred thousand cells per subset went directly into RLT lysis buffer. To keep memory contaminants out, a stringent definition of naive CD8+ T cells was applied: CD45RO-CCR7+CD27+CD95-. Peripheral blood mononuclear cells were isolated from buffy coats by standard density gradient centrifugation. Naive CXCR3-negative and CXCR3-positive CD8+ T cells were flow-sorted using a FACSAria III. Total RNA was extracted from sorted cells using an RNeasy Mini Kit. What the work shows at the level of the full study, not this receptor alone: TRB CDR3s from CXCR3-positive naive cells showed higher hydrophobicity (lower Kidera factor 4), lower energy, and higher strength and volume indices than CXCR3-negative naive cells. Surface CD5, linked to self-reactivity in mice, was comparable between naive subsets; TCR interaction strength was therefore also inferred from TRB CDR3 physicochemical properties. Freshly isolated PBMCs were used for most assays because CXCR3 expression went down partially after cryopreservation. Comparably high repertoire diversity was found in both naive subsets, whereas much lower repertoire diversity was found in memory CD8+ T cells. Within the same donor, TRBV-TRBJ usage looked similar between naive CXCR3-negative and CXCR3-positive cells, but memory cells had distinct patterns.

The run used a NextSeq 550. The Human TCR Profiling Kit (MiLaboratory) was used to prepare UMI-labeled 5' RACE TRB cDNA libraries. The full amount of extracted RNA was used for cDNA synthesis, and the full amount of resulting cDNA was used for PCR amplification. The libraries were made side by side, with each library going through the same number of PCR cycles. The original pipeline was this. About 54,000 +/- 9,700 unique UMI-labeled TRB cDNA molecules per library were extracted with MIGEC and MiXCR, with at least two reads per UMI required. An average of approximately 40,000 +/- 10,000 functional in-frame TRB CDR3 nucleotide clonotypes without stop codons was found per library. After each sample was downsampled to 5000 UMI-labeled TRB molecules, VDJtools was used to calculate diversity metrics such as normalized Shannon-Wiener and Chao1. VDJtools was used to calculate clonotype-size-weighted physicochemical properties of the central five CDR3 residues, namely interaction energy, strength, volume and Kidera factor 4. Following reprocessing of the reads by TCRdb, the data hold one row per CDR3 protein sequence and no DNA is available. In this record, the V and J calls reflect TCRdb's handling and not the investigators' own analysis. The table of this sample itemizes roughly 24,000 distinct CDR3 sequences. The top ten constitute around 2.8% of the sample.

This sequence was found in a human donor in good health. Some clones in this sample may be carry-over from other donors' samples. The sequenced sample consisted of naive CXCR3- CD8+ T cells from blood. The cell subset or site label, read with the paper, signifies: CD45RO-CCR7+CD27+CD95- naive CD8+ T cells lacking CXCR3 (TNR3-). The chain uses TRBV4-2 and TRBJ2-1; TCRdb gives TRBD1 as the D gene, but with no DNA this cannot be confirmed. The CDR3 in this case is CASSQVQRAYNEQFF.